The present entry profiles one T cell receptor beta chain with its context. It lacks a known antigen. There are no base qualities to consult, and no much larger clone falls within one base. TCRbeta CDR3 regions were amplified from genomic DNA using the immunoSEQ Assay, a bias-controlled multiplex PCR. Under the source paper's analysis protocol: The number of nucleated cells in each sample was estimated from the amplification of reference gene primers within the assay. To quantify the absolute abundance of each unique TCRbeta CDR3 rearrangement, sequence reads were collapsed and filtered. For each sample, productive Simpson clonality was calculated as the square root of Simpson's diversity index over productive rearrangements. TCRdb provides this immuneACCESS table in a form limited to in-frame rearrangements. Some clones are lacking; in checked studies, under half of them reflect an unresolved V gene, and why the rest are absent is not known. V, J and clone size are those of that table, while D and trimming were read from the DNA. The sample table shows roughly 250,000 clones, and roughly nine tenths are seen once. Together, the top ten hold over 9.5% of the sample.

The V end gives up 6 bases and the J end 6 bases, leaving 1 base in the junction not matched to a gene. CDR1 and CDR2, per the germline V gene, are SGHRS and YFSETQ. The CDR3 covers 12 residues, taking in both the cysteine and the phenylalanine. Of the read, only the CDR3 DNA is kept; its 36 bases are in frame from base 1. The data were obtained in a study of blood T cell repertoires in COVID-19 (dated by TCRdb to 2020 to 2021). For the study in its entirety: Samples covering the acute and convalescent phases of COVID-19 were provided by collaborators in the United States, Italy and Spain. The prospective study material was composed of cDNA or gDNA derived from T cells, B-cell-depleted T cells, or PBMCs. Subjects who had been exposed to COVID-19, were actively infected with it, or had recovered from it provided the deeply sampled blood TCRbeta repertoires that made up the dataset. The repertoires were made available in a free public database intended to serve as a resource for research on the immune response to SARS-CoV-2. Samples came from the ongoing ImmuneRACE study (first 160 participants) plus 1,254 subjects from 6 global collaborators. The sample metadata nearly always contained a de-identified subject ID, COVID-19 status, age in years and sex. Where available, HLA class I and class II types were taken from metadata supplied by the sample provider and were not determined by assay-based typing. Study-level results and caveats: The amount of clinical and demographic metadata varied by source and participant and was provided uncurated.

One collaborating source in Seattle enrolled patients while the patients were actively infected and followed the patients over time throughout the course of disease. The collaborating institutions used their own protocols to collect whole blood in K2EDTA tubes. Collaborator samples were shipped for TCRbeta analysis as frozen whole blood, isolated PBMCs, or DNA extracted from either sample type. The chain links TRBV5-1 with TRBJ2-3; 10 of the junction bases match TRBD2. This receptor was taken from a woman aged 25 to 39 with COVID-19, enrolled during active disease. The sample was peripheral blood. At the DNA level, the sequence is TGCGCCAGCACACTAGCGGGGGATACGCAGTATTTT. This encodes CASTLAGDTQYF.